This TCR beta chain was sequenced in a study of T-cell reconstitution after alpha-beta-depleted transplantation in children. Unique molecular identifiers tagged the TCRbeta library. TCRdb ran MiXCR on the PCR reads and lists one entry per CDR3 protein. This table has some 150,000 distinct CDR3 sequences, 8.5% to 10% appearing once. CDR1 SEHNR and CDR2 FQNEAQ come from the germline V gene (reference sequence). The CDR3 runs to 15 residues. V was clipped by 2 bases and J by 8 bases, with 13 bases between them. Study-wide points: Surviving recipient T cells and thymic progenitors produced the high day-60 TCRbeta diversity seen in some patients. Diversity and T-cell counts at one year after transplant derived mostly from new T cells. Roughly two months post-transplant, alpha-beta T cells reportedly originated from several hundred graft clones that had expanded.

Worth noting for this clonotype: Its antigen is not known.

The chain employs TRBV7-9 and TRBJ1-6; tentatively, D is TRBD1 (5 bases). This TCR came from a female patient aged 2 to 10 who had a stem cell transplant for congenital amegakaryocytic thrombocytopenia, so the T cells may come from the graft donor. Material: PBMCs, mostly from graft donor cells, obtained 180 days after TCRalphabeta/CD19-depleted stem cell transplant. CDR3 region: CASSLRMGDDSPLHF. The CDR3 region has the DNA TGTGCCAGCAGCTTACGGATGGGGGACGATTCACCCCTCCACTTT.